What follows are 6 T cell receptor beta chains derived from one specimen sequenced in a study of blood T cell repertoires in COVID-19. Measured with immunoSEQ multiplex PCR; TCRdb has only the in-frame clones, and not every one. The sample records approximately 450,000 clones, roughly 90% being singletons. Sequenced input: peripheral blood. These receptors were collected from a woman in her 30s with acute or convalescent COVID-19.

The chain combines TRBV11-2 with TRBJ2-3; 11 nucleotides align to TRBD1. Trimming cost V 5 bases and J 3 bases; bases outside gene matches: 4. This CDR3 is 15 amino acids long. Germline assignment: CDR1 SGHAT and CDR2 FQNNGV. CDR3 in DNA: TGTGCCAGCAGCCGGGACAGGGGGGAAACAGATACGCAGTATTTT. Protein product: CASSRDRGETDTQYF.

The chain is built from TRBV18 and TRBJ1-4; 7 bases are a match to TRBD1. V trimming: 3 bases; J trimming: 5 bases; junction bases outside the gene matches: 3. CDR1 and CDR2 from the germline V gene are KGHSH and LQKENI. The length of the CDR3 is 14 residues. CDR3: CASSPTGPNEKLFF. The CDR3 DNA follows: TGTGCCAGCTCACCGACAGGGCCCAATGAAAAACTGTTTTTT.

The chain joins TRBV24-1 to TRBJ1-5; TRBD1 matches at 8 bases. J gave up 5 bases and V 1 base, and 9 bases lay outside the gene matches. The CDR3 length is 17 residues. Germline V gene data show CDR1 as KGHDR and CDR2 as SFDVKD. The CDR3 region is CATSDFPRTGRDQPQHF. In DNA, the CDR3 is TGTGCCACCAGTGATTTTCCCAGGACAGGGCGAGATCAGCCCCAGCATTTT.

The chain carries TRBV21-1 and TRBJ2-5; whether TRBD2, the table's D call, matches the DNA was not checked. TRBV21-1 is reported as a pseudogene. The CDR3 loop spans 18 amino acids. CDR3 sequence reads: CASSYYEILAGGKETQYF. The DNA for the CDR3 is TGTGCCAGCAGTTATTACGAAATTCTAGCGGGGGGGAAAGAGACCCAGTACTTC.

In this sample, this clone turned up once. This chain connects TRBV7-2 to TRBJ2-1, with D uncertain. V was shortened by 6 bases and J by 0 bases, with 12 bases between the two germline ends. In germline, CDR1 is SGHTA, CDR2 FQGNSA. This CDR3 contains 15 residues. The CDR3: CASRLHSSSYNEQFF. For the CDR3, the DNA is TGTGCCAGCAGACTCCATTCGAGCTCCTACAATGAGCAGTTCTTC.

The V gene is TRBV19, the J gene TRBJ2-1; D is perhaps TRBD2 (6 bases). Looked up from germline, CDR1 is LNHDA and CDR2 is SQIVND (reference sequence). This CDR3 comprises 14 residues. V lost 7 bases and J 0 bases, leaving 10 bases between the germline ends. CDR3 sequence (DNA): TGTGCCAGTATCAGGAGGGACTCCTACAATGAGCAGTTCTTC. Translated, it gives CASIRRDSYNEQFF.